Sequencing of this TCR beta chain was carried out in a study of control samples from healthy donors and cancer patients. The V end lost 2 bases, the J end lost 5 bases, and 3 bases lay between the germline ends. CDR1 MNHEY and CDR2 SVGAGI come from the germline V gene. CDR3 size: 11 residues. Here immunoSEQ multiplex PCR was the method, and the copy in TCRdb shows in-frame clones only, minus some. The sample has 3,500 to 4,500 clones, approximately 75% seen once; the top ten hold roughly 9%. This TCR came from a female donor with melanoma. The rearrangement uses TRBV6-5 and TRBJ2-5; D gene unclear. Sequenced material: formalin-fixed, paraffin-embedded tissue. CDR3 sequence: CASSYDETQYF. In DNA, the CDR3 is TGTGCCAGCAGTTACGATGAGACCCAGTACTTC.